Sequencing of this T cell receptor (beta chain) was carried out in a study of T cell responses to AZD1222 COVID-19 vaccine. V lost 4 bases and J lost 7; bases outside the gene matches: 6. Germline CDR1 LGHDT, CDR2 YNNKEL (reference sequence). The CDR3 is 13 amino acids. Generated by immunoSEQ multiplex PCR, the TCRdb table keeps only in-frame clones and is missing some. The sample has about 100,000 clones, 80% to 95% seen once; the top ten hold about 1.8%. The source of this sequence is an adult in good health. The V gene is TRBV3-1 (or the pseudogene TRBV3-2), the J gene TRBJ1-2; TRBD1 agrees at 7 bases. The specimen was peripheral blood, collected on day 0 of AZD1222 vaccination. CDR3 in DNA: TGTGCCAGCAGCCTGTTGCGACAGGGTGGCTACACCTTC. Translation gives CASSLLRQGGYTF.